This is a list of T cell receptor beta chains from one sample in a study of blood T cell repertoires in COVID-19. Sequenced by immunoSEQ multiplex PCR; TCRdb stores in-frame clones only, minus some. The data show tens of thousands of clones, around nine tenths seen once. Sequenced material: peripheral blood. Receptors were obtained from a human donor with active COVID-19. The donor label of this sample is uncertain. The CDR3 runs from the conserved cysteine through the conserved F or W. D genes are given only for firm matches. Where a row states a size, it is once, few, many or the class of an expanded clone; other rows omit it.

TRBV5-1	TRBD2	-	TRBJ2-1	TGCGCCAGCAGCTGGCCCGATGCGGGAGAGGCCTACAATGAGCAGTTCTTC	CASSWPDAGEAYNEQFF
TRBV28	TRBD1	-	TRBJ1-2	TGTGCCAGCAGCACCCCTTCAAGGACAGGGGAGGCCTATGGCTACACCTTC	CASSTPSRTGEAYGYTF
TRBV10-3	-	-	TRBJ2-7	TGTGCCATCCGGGAAACCTACGAGCAGTACTTC	CAIRETYEQYF
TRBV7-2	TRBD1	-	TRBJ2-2	TGTGCCAGCAGCTTACAAGGGGGCGCCATAAACACCGGGGAGCTGTTTTTT	CASSLQGGAINTGELFF
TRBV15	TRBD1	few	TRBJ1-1	TGTGCCACCAGCAAACCTGTGAAGGACAGGGCCAATGAAGCTTTCTTT	CATSKPVKDRANEAFF
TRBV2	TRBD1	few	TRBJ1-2	TGTGCCAGCAGTGGTGGAGGGGGCAACTATGGCTACACCTTC	CASSGGGGNYGYTF
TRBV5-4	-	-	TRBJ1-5	TGTGCCAGCAGCTTGGGAGGGCACCGCGGGCAGCCCCAGCATTTT	CASSLGGHRGQPQHF
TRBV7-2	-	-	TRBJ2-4	TGTGCCAGCAGCCCAGGGATAGCCAAAAACATTCAGTACTTC	CASSPGIAKNIQYF
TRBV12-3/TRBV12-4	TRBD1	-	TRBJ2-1	TGTGCCAGCAGTAGGGACAGGGACAATGAGCAGTTCTTC	CASSRDRDNEQFF
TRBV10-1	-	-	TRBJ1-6	TGCGCCAGTTCTGAGGACTATAATTCACCCCTCCACTTT	CASSEDYNSPLHF
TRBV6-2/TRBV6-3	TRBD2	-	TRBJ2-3	TGTGCCAGCAGTTACTCACAGACTAGCGGGAGGCATCCTAGCACAGATACGCAGTATTTT	CASSYSQTSGRHPSTDTQYF
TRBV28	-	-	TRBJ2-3	TGTGCCAGCAGTCAGGACAGCGAGGGGGTTCTTAGCACAGATACGCAGTATTTT	CASSQDSEGVLSTDTQYF
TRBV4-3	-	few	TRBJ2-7	TGCGCCAGCAGCCAAGATACCACAAAGGGGAACGAGCAGTACTTC	CASSQDTTKGNEQYF
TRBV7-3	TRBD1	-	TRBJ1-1	TGTGCCAGCAGCCCGGACAGGGGACGGACTGAAGCTTTCTTT	CASSPDRGRTEAFF
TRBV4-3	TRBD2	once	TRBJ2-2	TGCGCCAGCAGCGAAGGCTTAGCGGGAGCTGCCGGGGAGCTGTTTTTT	CASSEGLAGAAGELFF
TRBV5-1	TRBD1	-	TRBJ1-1	TGCGCCAGCAGCTTCTCTGCAGGGGGCAGGACTGAAGCTTTCTTT	CASSFSAGGRTEAFF
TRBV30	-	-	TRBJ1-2	TGTGCCTGGAGTATTACAGCCTATGGCTACACCTTC	CAWSITAYGYTF
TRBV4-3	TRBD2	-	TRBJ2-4	TGCGCCAGCAGCCAAGGGGCTAGCGGTGGAAACATTCAGTACTTC	CASSQGASGGNIQYF
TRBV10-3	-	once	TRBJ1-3	TGTGCCATCAGTGAGAGGATGGAGGGAGACACCATATATTTT	CAISERMEGDTIYF
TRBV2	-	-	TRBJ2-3	TGTGCCAGCAGCACTAATTTTCCAGATACGCAGTATTTT	CASSTNFPDTQYF
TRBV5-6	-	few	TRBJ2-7	TGTGCCAGCCAGGACTATGGAGGGATGAGCTCCTACGAGCAGTACTTC	CASQDYGGMSSYEQYF
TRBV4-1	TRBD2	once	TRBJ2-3	TGCGCCAGCAGCCAAGGACTAGCGGGTGGTGGAACGCAGTATTTT	CASSQGLAGGGTQYF
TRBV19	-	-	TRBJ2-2	TGTGCCAGTAATACGAACACCGGGGAGCTGTTTTTT	CASNTNTGELFF
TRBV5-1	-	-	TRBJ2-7	TGCGCCAGCAGCGTGGGCCAGACCTACGAGCAGTACTTC	CASSVGQTYEQYF
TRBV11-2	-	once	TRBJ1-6	TGTGCCAGCAGCCTGCAGGGTTCCCATAATTCACCCCTCCACTTT	CASSLQGSHNSPLHF
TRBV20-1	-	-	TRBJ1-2	TGCAGTGCAGGGACTGACTATGGCTACACCTTC	CSAGTDYGYTF
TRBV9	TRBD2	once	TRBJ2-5	TGTGCCAGCAGCGTCAGCGGGGGAGAGACCCAGTACTTC	CASSVSGGETQYF
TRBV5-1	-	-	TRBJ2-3	TGCGCCAGCAGGCGACTTGTCACAGATACGCAGTATTTT	CASRRLVTDTQYF
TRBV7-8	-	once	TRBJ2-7	TGTGCCAGCAGCGGCCGACAGAGCCCCGAGCAGTACTTC	CASSGRQSPEQYF
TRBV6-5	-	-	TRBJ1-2	TGTGCCAGCACAAATCCGGGATATGGCTACACCTTC	CASTNPGYGYTF
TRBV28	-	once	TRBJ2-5	TGTGCCACCACGCGGGATCAAGAGACCCAGTACTTC	CATTRDQETQYF
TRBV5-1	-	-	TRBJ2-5	TGCGCCAGCAGCCTCGGCCGAGGAGGGGAGACCCAGTACTTC	CASSLGRGGETQYF
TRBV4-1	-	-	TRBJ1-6	TGCGCCAGCAGCCGACAGACTGAGCCTAATTCACCCCTCCACTTT	CASSRQTEPNSPLHF
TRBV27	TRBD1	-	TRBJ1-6	TGTGCCAGCAGTTTAACGGGACAGGGTAATTCACCCCTCCACTTT	CASSLTGQGNSPLHF
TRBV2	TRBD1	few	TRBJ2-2	TGTGCCAGCAGTGAAGCAAATTTAGGGACAGTAAACACCGGGGAGCTGTTTTTT	CASSEANLGTVNTGELFF
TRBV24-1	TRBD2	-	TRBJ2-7	TGTGCCACCAGTGACCCTGGACTAGCGGAGCAGTACTTC	CATSDPGLAEQYF
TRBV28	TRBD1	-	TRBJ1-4	TGTGCCAGCAGTTCGCCCGGGACAGTTTCAACTAATGAAAAACTGTTTTTT	CASSSPGTVSTNEKLFF
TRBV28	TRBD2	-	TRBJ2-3	TGTGCCAGCAGTGGGGGGGGGAGCACAGATACGCAGTATTTT	CASSGGGSTDTQYF
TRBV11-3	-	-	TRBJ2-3	TGTGCCAGCAGCTTGACAGCTAGCACAGATACGCAGTATTTT	CASSLTASTDTQYF
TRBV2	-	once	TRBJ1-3	TGTGCCAGCAGTGAATCGGGGATCGGAAACACCATATATTTT	CASSESGIGNTIYF
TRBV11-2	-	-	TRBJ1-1	TGTGCCAGCAGCTTAGATCCCCCGGACCCGGGGACTGAAGCTTTCTTT	CASSLDPPDPGTEAFF
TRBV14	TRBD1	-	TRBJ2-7	TGTGCCAGCAGCTCCCGGGACAGGTACTACGAGCAGTACTTC	CASSSRDRYYEQYF
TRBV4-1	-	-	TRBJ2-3	TGCGCCAGCAGCCCCCCCGGGAACACAGATACGCAGTATTTT	CASSPPGNTDTQYF
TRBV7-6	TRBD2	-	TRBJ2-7	TGTGCCAGCAGCTTAGATTCTAGCGGGTACTACGAGCAGTACTTC	CASSLDSSGYYEQYF
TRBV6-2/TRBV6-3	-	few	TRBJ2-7	TGTGCCAGCAGTTCAGGGTACTACGAGCAGTACTTC	CASSSGYYEQYF
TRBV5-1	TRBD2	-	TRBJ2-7	TGCGCCAGCAGTCAAAGCGGGACTAGTGTCGACGAGCAGTACTTC	CASSQSGTSVDEQYF
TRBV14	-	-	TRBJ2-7	TGTGCCAGCAGCCATCGGCGGGACAGTCCGTACGAGCAGTACTTC	CASSHRRDSPYEQYF
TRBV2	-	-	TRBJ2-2	TGTGCCAGCAGTGCCGGGACTGTGAACACCGGGGAGCTGTTTTTT	CASSAGTVNTGELFF
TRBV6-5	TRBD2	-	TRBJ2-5	TGTGCCAGCAGGGCCGGGGGGGCCGGCGAGACCCAGTACTTC	CASRAGGAGETQYF
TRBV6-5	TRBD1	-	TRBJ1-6	TGTGCCAGTCGGGACAGGGATTCACCCCTCCACTTT	CASRDRDSPLHF
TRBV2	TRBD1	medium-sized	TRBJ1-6	TGTGCCAGCAGTCGGACAGGGGGCGATTCACCCCTCCACTTT	CASSRTGGDSPLHF
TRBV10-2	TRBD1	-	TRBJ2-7	TGCGCCAGCAAGGGTATGGACAGGTCCTACGAGCAGTACTTC	CASKGMDRSYEQYF
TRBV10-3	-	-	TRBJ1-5	TGTGCCATCAGTGCTCAGGGGTTTAATCAGCCCCAGCATTTT	CAISAQGFNQPQHF